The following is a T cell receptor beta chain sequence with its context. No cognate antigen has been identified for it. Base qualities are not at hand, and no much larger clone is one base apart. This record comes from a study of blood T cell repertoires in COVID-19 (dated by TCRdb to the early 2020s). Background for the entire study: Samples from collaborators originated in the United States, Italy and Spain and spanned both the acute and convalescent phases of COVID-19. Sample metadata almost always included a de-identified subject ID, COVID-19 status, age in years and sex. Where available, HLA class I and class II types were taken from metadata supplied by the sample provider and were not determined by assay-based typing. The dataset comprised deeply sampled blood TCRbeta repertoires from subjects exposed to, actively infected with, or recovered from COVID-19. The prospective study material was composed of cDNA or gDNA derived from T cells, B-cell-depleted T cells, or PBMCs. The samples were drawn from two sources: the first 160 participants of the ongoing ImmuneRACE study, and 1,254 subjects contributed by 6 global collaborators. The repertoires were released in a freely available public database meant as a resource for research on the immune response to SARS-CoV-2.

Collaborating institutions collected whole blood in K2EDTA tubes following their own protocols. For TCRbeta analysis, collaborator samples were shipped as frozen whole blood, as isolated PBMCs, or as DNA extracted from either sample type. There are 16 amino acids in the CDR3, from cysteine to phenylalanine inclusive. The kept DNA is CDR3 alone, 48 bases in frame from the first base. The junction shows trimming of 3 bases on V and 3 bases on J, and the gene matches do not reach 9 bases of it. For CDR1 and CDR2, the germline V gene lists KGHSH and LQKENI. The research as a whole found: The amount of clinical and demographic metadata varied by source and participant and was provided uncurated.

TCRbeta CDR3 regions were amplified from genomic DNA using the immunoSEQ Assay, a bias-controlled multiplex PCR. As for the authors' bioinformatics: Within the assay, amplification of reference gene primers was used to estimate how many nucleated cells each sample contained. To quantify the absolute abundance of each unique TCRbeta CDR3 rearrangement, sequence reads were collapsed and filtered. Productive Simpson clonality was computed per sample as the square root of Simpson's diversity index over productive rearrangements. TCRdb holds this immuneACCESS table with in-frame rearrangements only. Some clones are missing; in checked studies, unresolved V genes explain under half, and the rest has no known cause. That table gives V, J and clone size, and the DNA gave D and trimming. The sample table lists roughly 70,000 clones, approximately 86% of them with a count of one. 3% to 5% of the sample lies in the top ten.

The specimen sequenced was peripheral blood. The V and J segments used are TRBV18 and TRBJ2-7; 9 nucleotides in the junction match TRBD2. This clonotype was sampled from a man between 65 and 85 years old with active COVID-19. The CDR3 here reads CASSPGQTTSGYEQYF. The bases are TGTGCCAGCTCACCGGGACAGACGACTAGCGGCTACGAGCAGTACTTC. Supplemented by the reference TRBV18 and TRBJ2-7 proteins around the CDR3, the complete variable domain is NAGVMQNPRHLVRRRGQEARLRCSPMKGHSHVYWYRQLPEEGLKFMVYLQKENIIDESGMPKERFSAEFPKEGPSILRIQQVVRGDSAAYFCASSPGQTTSGYEQYFGPGTRLTVT.